The clone carrying this T cell receptor beta chain came up a few times. Antigen: not known. The ends lost 4 bases at V and 4 bases at J; junction bases unmatched: 8. The CDR3 sequence is 16 residues long. Germline CDR1 and CDR2: SGHRS and YFSETQ. This entry comes from a study of shared clonotypes between healthy human individuals. Study-level background: The composition of the donors was a couple of women and a few men aged 18 to 49.

Broader study findings: The four-donor shared clonotypes exceeded non-shared clonotypes in generation probability, with non-shared ones scoring lower.

Each sorted subset replicate got 200 ng genomic DNA, tens of thousands of genomes. Sequencing used immunoSEQ multiplex PCR; TCRdb keeps in-frame clones, though not all of them. The repertoire has about 120,000 clones, under 70% of them found once; the top ten carry roughly a quarter. CD8 memory was a combination that joined CD45RO+ cells with CCR7-negative CD45RA+ TemRA cells. The sequencing sample was made of memory CD8+ T cells sorted from blood. The subset was: CD45RO+ cells pooled with CCR7-negative TemRA cells. The chain joins TRBV5-1 to TRBJ2-3; TRBD2 agrees at 11 bases. The clonotype comes from a woman in her 30s in good health. CDR3 in DNA: TGCGCCAGCAGCACCACTAGCGGGAGCGGTGCAGATACGCAGTATTTT. Its translation is CASSTTSGSGADTQYF.